This TCR beta chain was sequenced during a study of response to subunit inactivated influenza vaccine. TCRdb used MiXCR to reprocess the RT-PCR reads, holding one entry per CDR3 protein. The sample holds about 190,000 distinct CDR3 sequences, under 15% seen once. The sample in question was CD8+ T cells sorted from PBMCs, obtained roughly 5 days after vaccination. The clonotype was recovered from a man aged 45-65 years who received an inactivated influenza vaccine.

CDR3 sequence: CASSKEIGVGTDTQYF. DNA for the CDR3: TGTGCCAGCAGTAAAGAAATCGGGGTTGGCACAGATACGCAGTATTTT. The chain joins TRBV28 to TRBJ2-3, with D tentatively TRBD2 (5 bases). The CDR3 covers 16 residues. Germline V gene lookup returns CDR1 MDHEN and CDR2 SYDVKM. V shed 5 bases and J shed 1 base, with 16 bases lying between them.